This T cell receptor beta chain was recovered during a study of T cells in narcolepsy. Study-level information: Enrolled donors included narcolepsy type 1 or type 2 patients and healthy controls.

The germline CDR1 and CDR2 sequences are SGHRS and YFSETQ. This CDR3 is 16 amino acids long. V shed 7 bases, J shed 3 bases, and the junction held 12 bases outside the gene matches. This clone was detected a few times. This table comes from immunoSEQ multiplex PCR, and its TCRdb copy is limited to in-frame clones, with some not included. The profile shows more than 30,000 clones, around 83% of them singletons. Sequencing used CD45RA- memory CD4+ T cells from PBMCs. This TCR derives from a human donor with narcolepsy. The chain recombines TRBV5-1 with TRBJ1-3; 8 bases line up with TRBD1. Here the CDR3 reads CASSDRASLGGNTIYF. The CDR3 bases are TGCGCCAGCTCGGACAGGGCGTCCCTCGGTGGAAACACCATATATTTT.